These T cell receptor beta chains were read from a single sample in a study of regulatory T cells in long-lasting Graves disease. TCRdb reprocessed the multiplex PCR reads via MiXCR and lists one record per CDR3 protein. The table lists roughly 500,000 distinct CDR3 sequences, about 14% of them singletons. Another study also made use of these data, one on T cells in Graves' hyperthyroidism and ophthalmopathy.

Sample: peripheral blood mononuclear cells (PBMCs), taken at new diagnosis, from a patient treated with antithyroid drugs. The receptor source for this set is a woman between 45 and 60 years old with Graves disease. The CDR3 runs from the conserved cysteine through the conserved F or W. The order of the fields is J gene, V gene, CDR3 protein.

j_call: TRBJ1-5; v_call: TRBV6-1; cdr3_aa: CASSERGDNNQPQHF
j_call: TRBJ1-5; v_call: TRBV6-4; cdr3_aa: CASSVSWGRPQHF
j_call: TRBJ2-3; v_call: TRBV20-1; cdr3_aa: CSVYGGGRPYTDTQYF
j_call: TRBJ2-1; v_call: TRBV30; cdr3_aa: CAWSQREKGAARQFF
j_call: TRBJ2-7; v_call: TRBV2; cdr3_aa: CASSESRESGVRVYEQYF
j_call: TRBJ2-1; v_call: TRBV29-1; cdr3_aa: CSVVQNNEQFF
j_call: TRBJ2-1; v_call: TRBV30; cdr3_aa: CAWSRLAGFYNEQFF
j_call: TRBJ2-1; v_call: TRBV11-2; cdr3_aa: CASSLFGLAGEDNLGGEQFF
j_call: TRBJ2-5; v_call: TRBV20-1; cdr3_aa: CSAKVAGGGETQYF
j_call: TRBJ2-5; v_call: TRBV5-6; cdr3_aa: CASSLGPTSEYQETQYF
j_call: TRBJ1-5; v_call: TRBV9; cdr3_aa: CASSVATQTRGRNQPQHF
j_call: TRBJ2-3; v_call: TRBV19; cdr3_aa: CASSTSGGHKDTQYF
j_call: TRBJ2-2; v_call: TRBV9; cdr3_aa: CASSVVSASGRMGELFF
j_call: TRBJ1-2; v_call: TRBV7-8; cdr3_aa: CASSSGFYNYGYTF
j_call: TRBJ2-7; v_call: TRBV13; cdr3_aa: CASSWTSGSRAYEQYF
j_call: TRBJ1-4; v_call: TRBV5-6; cdr3_aa: CASSLVGTANEKLFF
j_call: TRBJ2-1; v_call: TRBV13; cdr3_aa: CASNLAIAGGPSSYNEQFF